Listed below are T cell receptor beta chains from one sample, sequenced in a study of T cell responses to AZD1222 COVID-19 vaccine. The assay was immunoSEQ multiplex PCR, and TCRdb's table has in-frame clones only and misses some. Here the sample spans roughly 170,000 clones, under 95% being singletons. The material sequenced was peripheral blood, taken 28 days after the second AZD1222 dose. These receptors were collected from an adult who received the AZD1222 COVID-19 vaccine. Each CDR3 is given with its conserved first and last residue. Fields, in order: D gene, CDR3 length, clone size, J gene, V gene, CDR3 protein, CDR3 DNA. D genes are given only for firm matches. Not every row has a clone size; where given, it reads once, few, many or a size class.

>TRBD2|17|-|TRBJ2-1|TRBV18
CASSDLARTSGSNEQFF
TGTGCCAGCTCCGACCTCGCCCGGACTAGCGGGAGCAATGAGCAGTTCTTC
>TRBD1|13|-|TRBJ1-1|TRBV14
CASSQDTGGRAFF
TGTGCCAGCAGCCAAGATACAGGGGGCAGAGCTTTCTTT
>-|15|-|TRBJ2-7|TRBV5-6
CASSLASDALYEQYF
TGTGCCAGCAGCTTGGCCTCAGACGCCTTATACGAGCAGTACTTC
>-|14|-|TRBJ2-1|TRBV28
CASSLETTYNEQFF
TGTGCCAGCAGTTTAGAGACTACCTACAATGAGCAGTTCTTC
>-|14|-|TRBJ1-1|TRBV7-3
CASSSTGINTEAFF
TGTGCCAGCAGCTCGACGGGGATAAACACTGAAGCTTTCTTT
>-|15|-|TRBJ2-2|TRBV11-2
CASSFGGTNTGELFF
TGTGCCAGCAGCTTTGGGGGAACGAACACCGGGGAGCTGTTTTTT
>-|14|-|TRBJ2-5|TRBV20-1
CSASRTAGQETQYF
TGCAGTGCTAGTCGGACCGCCGGCCAAGAGACCCAGTACTTC
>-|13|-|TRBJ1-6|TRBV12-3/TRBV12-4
CASSLYGTAPLHF
TGTGCCAGCAGTTTATACGGGACGGCACCCCTCCACTTT
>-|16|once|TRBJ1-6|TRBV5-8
CASSLGGAGGNSPLHF
TGTGCCAGCAGCCTGGGGGGAGCAGGAGGAAATTCACCCCTCCACTTT
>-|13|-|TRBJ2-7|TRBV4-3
CASSQDLTYEQYF
TGCGCCAGCAGCCAAGATCTTACCTACGAGCAGTACTTC
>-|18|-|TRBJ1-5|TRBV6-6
CASSPERGPRGSNQPQHF
TGTGCCAGCAGTCCGGAGAGGGGACCACGGGGTAGCAATCAGCCCCAGCATTTT
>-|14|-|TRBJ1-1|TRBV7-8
CASSLRSSNTEAFF
TGTGCCAGCAGCTTAAGGAGTAGCAACACTGAAGCTTTCTTT
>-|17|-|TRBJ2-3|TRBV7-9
CASSPHRESYGTDTQYF
TGTGCCAGCAGCCCCCACAGGGAGTCTTATGGCACAGATACGCAGTATTTT
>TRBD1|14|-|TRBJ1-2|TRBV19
CASSPTGGSYGYTF
TGTGCCAGTAGTCCGACAGGGGGCTCTTATGGCTACACCTTC
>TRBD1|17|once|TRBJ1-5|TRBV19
CASSIPIWRQGGQPQHF
TGTGCCAGTAGTATCCCGATTTGGAGACAGGGTGGGCAGCCCCAGCATTTT
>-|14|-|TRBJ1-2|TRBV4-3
CASSQEQTVYGYTF
TGCGCCAGCAGCCAAGAACAAACAGTCTATGGCTACACCTTC
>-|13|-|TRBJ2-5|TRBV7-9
CASSLGGRETQYF
TGTGCCAGCAGCTTAGGGGGGCGAGAGACCCAGTACTTC
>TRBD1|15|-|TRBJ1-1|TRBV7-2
CASSSRTGAIAEAFF
TGTGCCAGCAGCTCGAGGACAGGGGCTATCGCTGAAGCTTTCTTT
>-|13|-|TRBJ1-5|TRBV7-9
CASSLGDNQPQHF
TGTGCCAGCAGCTTGGGGGATAATCAGCCCCAGCATTTT
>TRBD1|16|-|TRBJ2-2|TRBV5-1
CASSLRTGGNTGELFF
TGCGCCAGCAGCTTAAGGACAGGGGGCAACACCGGGGAGCTGTTTTTT
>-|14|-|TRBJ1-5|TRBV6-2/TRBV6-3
CASSTATVNQPQHF
TGTGCCAGCAGTACGGCCACAGTCAATCAGCCCCAGCATTTT
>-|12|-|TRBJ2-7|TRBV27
CASSLGGSEQYF
TGTGCCAGCAGTTTGGGGGGTTCCGAGCAGTACTTC
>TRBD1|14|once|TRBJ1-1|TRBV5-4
CASSFKTGRGEAFF
TGTGCCAGCAGCTTTAAGACAGGGAGAGGTGAAGCTTTCTTT
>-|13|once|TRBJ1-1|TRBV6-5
CASSYVDGAEAFF
TGTGCCAGCAGTTACGTTGACGGGGCTGAAGCTTTCTTT
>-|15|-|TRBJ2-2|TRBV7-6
CASSLGGSNTGELFF
TGTGCCAGCAGCTTAGGTGGGAGCAACACCGGGGAGCTGTTTTTT
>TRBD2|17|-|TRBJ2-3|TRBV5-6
CASSLEASGSISDTQYF
TGTGCCAGCAGCTTGGAGGCTAGCGGGAGCATTTCAGATACGCAGTATTTT
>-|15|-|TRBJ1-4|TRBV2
CASSDQGPGEEKLFF
TGTGCCAGCAGTGATCAGGGACCCGGTGAGGAAAAACTGTTTTTT
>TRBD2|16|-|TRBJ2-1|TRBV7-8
CASSFGSGSSYNEQFF
TGTGCCAGCAGCTTCGGAAGCGGGAGTTCCTACAATGAGCAGTTCTTC
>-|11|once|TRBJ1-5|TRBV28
CATGEGQPQHF
TGTGCCACAGGCGAGGGACAGCCCCAGCATTTT
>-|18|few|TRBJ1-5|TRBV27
CASRAGSGSTYSNQPQHF
TGTGCCAGCAGGGCGGGTTCAGGCAGCACCTATAGCAATCAGCCCCAGCATTTT
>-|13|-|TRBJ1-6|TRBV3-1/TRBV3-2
CASSQSYNSPLHF
TGTGCCAGCAGCCAATCTTACAATTCACCCCTCCACTTT
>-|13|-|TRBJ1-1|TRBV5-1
CASSLQEDTEAFF
TGCGCCAGCAGCCTTCAGGAGGACACTGAAGCTTTCTTT
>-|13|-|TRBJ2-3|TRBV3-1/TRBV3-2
CASSQVATDTQYF
TGTGCCAGCAGCCAAGTCGCGACAGATACGCAGTATTTT
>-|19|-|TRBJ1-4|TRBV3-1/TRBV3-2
CASSQSLIGEKTTNEKLFF
TGTGCCAGCAGCCAATCACTTATCGGGGAGAAAACAACTAATGAAAAACTGTTTTTT
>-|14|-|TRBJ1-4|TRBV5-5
CASSLARVVEKLFF
TGTGCCAGCAGCTTGGCCAGGGTGGTTGAAAAACTGTTTTTT
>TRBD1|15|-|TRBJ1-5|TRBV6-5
CARLKDRRINQPQHF
TGTGCCAGGTTAAAGGACAGGAGAATCAATCAGCCCCAGCATTTT
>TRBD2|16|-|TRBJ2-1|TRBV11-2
CASRRETSGPYNEQFF
TGTGCCAGCAGGCGAGAGACTAGCGGCCCATACAATGAGCAGTTCTTC
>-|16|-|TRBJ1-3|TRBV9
CASSPLNGDTGNTIYF
TGTGCCAGCAGCCCCCTTAACGGGGATACTGGAAACACCATATATTTT
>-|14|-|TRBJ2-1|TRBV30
CAWSVWPLNDEQFF
TGTGCCTGGAGTGTATGGCCCCTAAACGATGAGCAGTTCTTC
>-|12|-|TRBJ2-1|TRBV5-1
CASSRGVNEQFF
TGCGCCAGCAGCCGCGGAGTCAATGAGCAGTTCTTC